Following are 23 T cell receptor beta chains from one sample sequenced in a study of T-cell reconstitution after alpha-beta-depleted transplantation in children. Preparing the TCRbeta library involved the use of unique molecular identifiers. TCRdb redid the calling of the PCR reads with MiXCR, one entry per CDR3 protein. The top ten hold around 2% of the sample, which has about 640,000 distinct CDR3 sequences, 10% to 15% seen once. This specimen was PBMCs, mostly from graft donor cells, taken 360 days after TCRalphabeta/CD19-depleted stem cell transplant. Source of these receptors: a male patient under 18 who had a stem cell transplant for acute myeloid leukemia, so the T cells may come from the graft donor.

The chain combines TRBV28 with TRBJ2-7; 8 bases align to TRBD1. Germline CDR1 MDHEN, CDR2 SYDVKM. Trimming removed 6 bases from V and 0 bases from J; junction bases left unmatched: 10. The CDR3 contains 16 residues. CDR3 nucleotides: TGTGCCAGCAGATCTCCGGGACAGGTTTTCTCCTACGAGCAGTACTTC. The encoded protein is CASRSPGQVFSYEQYF. Full variable domain (missing parts from reference TRBV28 and TRBJ2-7): DVKVTQSSRYLVKRTGEKVFLECVQDMDHENMFWYRQDPGLGLRLIYFSYDVKMKEKGDIPEGYSVSREKKERFSLILESASTNQTSMYLCASRSPGQVFSYEQYFGPGTRLTVT.

The chain recombines TRBV6-2 or TRBV6-3 with TRBJ2-5; D unresolved. The CDR3 consists of 14 residues. The ends were cut back, 4 bases at V and 1 base at J, with 10 bases in the middle. CDR1 and CDR2 (germline): MNHEY, SVGEGT. CDR3 sequence reads: CASSCSHIQETQYF. The CDR3 nucleotides read TGTGCCAGCAGTTGCTCACATATCCAAGAGACCCAGTACTTC.

At least ten counts were recorded for this clonotype. This chain connects TRBV12-3 or TRBV12-4 to TRBJ2-1, with D tentatively TRBD2 (5 bases). V shed 7 bases and J shed 6 bases, with 13 bases lying between them. This CDR3 contains 13 residues. CDR3 bases: TGTGCCAGCATTCCAAGAGGGTCCAATGAGCAGTTCTTC. It is translated as CASIPRGSNEQFF.

This clonotype has a count of ten or more. The chain employs TRBV18 and TRBJ2-5, with D uncertain. In germline, CDR1 is KGHSH, CDR2 LQKENI. The V end was cut by 2 bases, the J end by 0 bases, with 7 bases between. The CDR3 has 14 amino acids. CDR3 protein: CASSPWVDQETQYF. CDR3 DNA: TGTGCCAGCTCACCATGGGTAGACCAAGAGACCCAGTACTTC.

CDR3 protein: CASSQGQRTYEQYF. In DNA, the CDR3 is TGTGCCAGCAGCCAAGGACAGCGAACCTACGAGCAGTACTTC. V gene TRBV3-1 combines with J gene TRBJ2-7, with D perhaps matching TRBD1 (5 bases). Germline CDR1 and CDR2: LGHDT and YNNKEL (reference sequence). CDR3 size: 14 residues. The V and J ends lost 1 base and 2 bases respectively, with 9 bases between them.

In this sample, this clonotype turned up a few times. The chain employs TRBV28 and TRBJ2-3; 8 positions agree with TRBD2. CDR1 and CDR2 (germline): MDHEN, SYDVKM. V trimming: 6 bases; J trimming: 0 bases; junction bases outside the gene matches: 11. The CDR3 runs 17 residues. The CDR3 DNA is TGTGCCAGCAGCCACGGGAGGGCCTGGGTTAGCACAGATACGCAGTATTTT. Translated, it gives CASSHGRAWVSTDTQYF.

DNA for the CDR3: TGTGCCAGCAGTTACTCGTTCAGCTCCTACAATGAGCAGTTCTTC. This gives the protein CASSYSFSSYNEQFF. J is TRBJ2-1 and V is TRBV6-5; D is ambiguous. The V end was cut by 0 bases, the J end by 0 bases, with 6 bases between. Germline V lookup: CDR1 MNHEY, CDR2 SVGAGI. The CDR3 is 15 amino acids.

This clonotype has ten or more counts. V is TRBV12-3 or TRBV12-4 and J is TRBJ2-2; D might be TRBD1 (5 bases). V lost 7 bases to trimming and J lost 7 bases, with 10 bases between them. The CDR3 length is 12 residues. The CDR3 loop reads CASTPQGGELFF. CDR3 bases: TGTGCCAGCACCCCCCAGGGCGGGGAGCTGTTTTTT.

J is TRBJ2-1 and V is TRBV20-1; tentatively, D is TRBD2 (6 bases). Trimming took 1 base from V and 7 from J, leaving 14 bases between them. Germline loops: CDR1 DFQATT, CDR2 SNEGSKA (reference sequence). The CDR3 is 14 residues long. CDR3 protein: CSARVSVAVNEQFF. In DNA form, the CDR3 reads TGCAGTGCTAGAGTCTCGGTAGCGGTAAATGAGCAGTTCTTC.

This clonotype has more than one count but fewer than ten. The rearrangement links TRBV28 to TRBJ2-7; 10 positions agree with TRBD2. With 3 bases clipped from V and 4 bases from J, the junction kept 9 bases outside the gene matches. The CDR3 is 16 residues long. The germline V gene has CDR1 MDHEN and CDR2 SYDVKM. The CDR3 DNA follows: TGTGCCAGCAGTTTTCATCTAGCGGGAGTTGGATACGAGCAGTACTTC. Encoded protein: CASSFHLAGVGYEQYF.

This clonotype was recorded a few times. The V gene is TRBV2, the J gene TRBJ2-1, with TRBD2 matching over 14 bases. Trimming took 5 bases from V and 5 from J; bases not matched to a gene: 8. CDR1 and CDR2 (germline): SNHLY, FYNNEI. The CDR3 is 17 residues long. The CDR3 DNA sequence: TGTGCCAGCAGTCCGACTAGCGGGAGGGTGGAAAACAATGAGCAGTTCTTC. The encoded protein is CASSPTSGRVENNEQFF.

V gene TRBV11-2 combines with J gene TRBJ2-1; 7 nucleotides line up with TRBD2. The V and J ends lost 2 bases and 6 bases, in that order; junction bases with no gene match: 13. The germline CDR1 and CDR2 sequences are SGHAT and FQNNGV. The length of the CDR3 is 17 residues. CDR3 in amino acids: CASSLFPRAGAANEQFF. The DNA for the CDR3 is TGTGCCAGCAGCTTATTCCCCCGGGCGGGAGCGGCCAATGAGCAGTTCTTC.

The CDR3 reads CASSLASTPSSGANVLTF. The DNA for the CDR3 is TGTGCCAGCAGCTTAGCTTCGACCCCAAGCTCTGGGGCCAACGTCCTGACTTTC. The gene calls are TRBV13 and TRBJ2-6; D remains ambiguous. This CDR3 spans 18 amino acids. The V end lost 1 base, the J end lost 0 bases, and 13 bases lay between the germline ends. Germline V gives CDR1 PRHDT, CDR2 FYEKMQ (reference sequence).

The V gene is TRBV12-3 or TRBV12-4, the J gene TRBJ2-2, with D possibly TRBD2 on 5 matching bases. CDR3 length equals 19 residues. The germline V and J ends were trimmed by 5 bases and 2 bases, with 24 bases remaining between them. Written as DNA, the CDR3 is TGTGCCAGCAGTCCAATTAAGGGAGTTGGACCGATTAACACCGGGGAGCTGTTTTTT. Translation gives CASSPIKGVGPINTGELFF.

This chain uses TRBV20-1 with TRBJ2-3; 7 bases align to TRBD2. The CDR3 runs to 15 residues. Germline CDR1 is DFQATT and CDR2 is SNEGSKA (reference sequence). The J segment lost 1 base and the V segment lost 5 bases, leaving 9 bases of the junction unmatched. The CDR3 here is CSAPSKREGTDTQYF. In DNA form, the CDR3 reads TGCAGTGCTCCCTCCAAACGGGAGGGCACAGATACGCAGTATTTT.

This clonotype has only a few counts. CDR3 bases: TGTGCCAGCAGCCCCACGCGAATTCATAGGGCCTCCTACAATGAGCAGTTCTTC. This translates into CASSPTRIHRASYNEQFF. V gene TRBV11-2 combines with J gene TRBJ2-1; D gene uncertain. The CDR3 has 18 amino acids. Germline CDR1 SGHAT, CDR2 FQNNGV. V lost 5 bases to trimming and J lost 0 bases, with 20 bases between them.

This clonotype was observed a few times. This chain connects TRBV6-1 to TRBJ2-5; 7 bases are a match to TRBD1. Germline V gene sequence: CDR1 MNHNS, CDR2 SASEGT. The trim removed 6 bases at V and 3 bases at J, leaving 4 bases unmatched. The CDR3 is 13 residues long. CDR3 region: CASSITGEETQYF. In DNA, the CDR3 is TGTGCCAGCAGCATCACAGGGGAAGAGACCCAGTACTTC.

This clonotype was counted many times. The chain uses TRBV29-1 and TRBJ1-1, with unresolved D. CDR1 and CDR2 from the germline V gene are SQVTM and ANQGSEA. The CDR3 runs 13 residues. Trimming removed 7 bases at V and 5 bases at J, with 17 bases between. DNA for the CDR3: TGCAGCGCTACCGGACCTCTTCTGACTGAAGCTTTCTTT. Protein sequence: CSATGPLLTEAFF.

This clonotype has just a few counts. The chain links TRBV21-1 to TRBJ1-1; the table's TRBD1 call for D was not verified on the DNA. TRBV21-1 is described as a pseudogene. The CDR3 extends over 20 amino acids. The CDR3 region has the DNA TGTGCCAGCAGCAAACTGTCCCGGCGAGATCTGCAGGATCTGAACACTGAAGCTTTCTTT. It codes for CASSKLSRRDLQDLNTEAFF.

The genes are TRBV4-3 and TRBJ2-5, with D unclear. The V and J ends lost 2 bases and 4 bases respectively, with 11 bases between them. CDR3 length equals 14 residues. Germline lookup yields CDR1 LGHNA and CDR2 YSLEER. The DNA of the CDR3 is TGCGCCAGCAGCCAAACCCCCACGCGAGAGACCCAGTACTTC. Protein sequence: CASSQTPTRETQYF.

This clonotype was observed a handful of times. The chain recombines TRBV18 with TRBJ2-5; unclear D gene. CDR1 is KGHSH and CDR2 is LQKENI in the germline V gene. V was trimmed by 5 bases and J by 0 bases, leaving 7 bases between them. There are 13 residues in the CDR3. The CDR3 spells CASSRIHQETQYF. CDR3 DNA: TGTGCCAGCTCAAGGATTCACCAAGAGACCCAGTACTTC.

The rearrangement uses TRBV9 and TRBJ2-7; tentatively, D is TRBD2 (5 bases). Germline V lookup: CDR1 SGDLS, CDR2 YYNGEE. Trimming took off 3 bases at V and 5 bases at J, with 15 bases between the two ends. The CDR3 has 14 residues. CDR3 loop: CASSGPSSNHEQYF. DNA for the CDR3: TGTGCCAGCAGCGGTCCTAGCAGCAACCACGAGCAGTACTTC.

There are a few counts of this clonotype. The rearrangement joins TRBV9 to TRBJ2-5; 10 bases are shared with TRBD2. The CDR3 extends over 18 amino acids. The ends lost 4 bases at V and 2 bases at J; junction bases unmatched: 14. Germline lookup yields CDR1 SGDLS and CDR2 YYNGEE. CDR3 DNA: TGTGCCAGCAGCCCAGCGGGTAGCGGGAGGCAGATTCAAGAGACCCAGTACTTC. Translating gives CASSPAGSGRQIQETQYF.